This T cell receptor (beta chain) stems from a study of CD8 T cells in ankylosing spondylitis. General study results and limits: Some motif variants were previously reported in reactive arthritis synovial fluid and blood. Disease-associated clones were reportedly significantly overrepresented in matched ankylosing spondylitis synovial fluid. Typical of ankylosing spondylitis blood, it appeared, was a TCR beta motif of fewer than ten highly homologous variants.

This clonotype was found many times. Its cognate antigen is unknown. Making the TCR beta libraries involved quantitative 5'-RACE with molecular barcodes. Each CDR3 protein gets one entry after TCRdb re-called the 5' RACE reads with MiXCR. Seen here are about 800,000 distinct CDR3 sequences, about 11% observed once, and the top ten hold about 0.49%. Germline V gene lookup returns CDR1 DFQATT and CDR2 SNEGSKA (reference sequence). V gave up 2 bases and J gave up 5 bases, with 9 bases separating them. CDR3 length: 12 amino acids. The sequenced sample was blood, either unsorted or a sorted T cell fraction (not recorded which). This TCR was sampled from a male donor with ankylosing spondylitis. The chain carries TRBV20-1 and TRBJ2-5; D gene uncertain. The CDR3 is CSARQAGETQYF. In DNA form, the CDR3 reads TGCAGTGCTAGACAGGCTGGGGAGACCCAGTACTTC.